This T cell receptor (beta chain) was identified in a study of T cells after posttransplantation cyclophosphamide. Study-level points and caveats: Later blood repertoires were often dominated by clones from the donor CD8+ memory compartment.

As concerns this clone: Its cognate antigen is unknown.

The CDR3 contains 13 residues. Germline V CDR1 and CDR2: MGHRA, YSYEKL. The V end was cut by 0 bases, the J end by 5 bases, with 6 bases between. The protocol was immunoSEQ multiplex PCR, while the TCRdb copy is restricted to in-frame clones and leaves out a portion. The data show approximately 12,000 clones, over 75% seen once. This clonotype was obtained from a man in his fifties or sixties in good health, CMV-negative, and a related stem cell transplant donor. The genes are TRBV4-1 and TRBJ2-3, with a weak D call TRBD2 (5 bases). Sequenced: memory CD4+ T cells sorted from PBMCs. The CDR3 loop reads CASSQETRDTQYF. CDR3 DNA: TGCGCCAGCAGCCAAGAAACTAGAGATACGCAGTATTTT.